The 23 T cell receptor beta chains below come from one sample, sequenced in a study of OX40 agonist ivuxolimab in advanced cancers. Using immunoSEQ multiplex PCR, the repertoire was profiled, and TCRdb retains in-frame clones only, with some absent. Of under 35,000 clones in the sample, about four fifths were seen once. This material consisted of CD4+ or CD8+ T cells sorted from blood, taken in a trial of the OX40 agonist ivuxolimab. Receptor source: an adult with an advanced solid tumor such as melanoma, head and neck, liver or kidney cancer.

CDR3 bases: TGTGCCAGCAAAGAGGAAGTGGGGTCCAACGAGCAGTACTTC. It codes for CASKEEVGSNEQYF. The chain carries TRBV27 and TRBJ2-7; no reliable D call. The CDR3 covers 14 residues. V was clipped by 7 bases and J by 5 bases, with 18 bases between them. Germline values: CDR1 MNHEY, CDR2 SMNVEV (reference sequence).

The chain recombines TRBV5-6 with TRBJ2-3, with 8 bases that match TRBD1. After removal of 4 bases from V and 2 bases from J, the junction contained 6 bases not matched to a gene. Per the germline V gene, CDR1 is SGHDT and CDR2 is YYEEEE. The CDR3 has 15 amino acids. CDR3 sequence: CASSLLTGDTDTQYF. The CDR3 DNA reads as TGTGCCAGCAGCCTCCTGACAGGGGACACAGATACGCAGTATTTT.

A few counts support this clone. The CDR3 nucleotides are TGTGCCAGCAGCTTGGATCAGGGCCGGGCGTTGGCGCCCTACGAGCAGTACTTC. Protein sequence: CASSLDQGRALAPYEQYF. This chain joins TRBV5-6 and TRBJ2-7; tentative D call: TRBD1 (5 bases). Per germline, CDR1 SGHDT and CDR2 YYEEEE. This CDR3 contains 18 residues. With 0 bases removed from V and 2 bases from J, the gap between germline ends came to 21 bases.

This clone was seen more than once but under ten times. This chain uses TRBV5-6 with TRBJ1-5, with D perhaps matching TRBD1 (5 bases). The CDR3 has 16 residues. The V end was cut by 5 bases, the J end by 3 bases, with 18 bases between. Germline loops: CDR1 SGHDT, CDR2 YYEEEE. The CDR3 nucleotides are TGTGCCAGCAGTCCAATGGCGGGACTGAACAATCAGCCCCAGCATTTT. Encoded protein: CASSPMAGLNNQPQHF.

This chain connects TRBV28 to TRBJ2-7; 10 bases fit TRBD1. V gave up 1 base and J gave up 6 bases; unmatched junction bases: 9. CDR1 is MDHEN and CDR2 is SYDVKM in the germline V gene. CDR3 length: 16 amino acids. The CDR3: CASSLFDRDRGSEQYF. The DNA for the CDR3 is TGTGCCAGCAGTTTATTCGACCGGGACAGGGGTTCCGAGCAGTACTTC. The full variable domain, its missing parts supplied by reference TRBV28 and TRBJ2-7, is DVKVTQSSRYLVKRTGEKVFLECVQDMDHENMFWYRQDPGLGLRLIYFSYDVKMKEKGDIPEGYSVSREKKERFSLILESASTNQTSMYLCASSLFDRDRGSEQYFGPGTRLTVT.

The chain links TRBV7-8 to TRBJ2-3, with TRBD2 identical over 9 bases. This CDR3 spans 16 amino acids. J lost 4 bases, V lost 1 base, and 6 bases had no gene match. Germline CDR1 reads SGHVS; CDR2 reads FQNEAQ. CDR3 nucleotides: TGTGCCAGCAGCTTAGGGGGCGGGGGGGCGCCAGATACGCAGTATTTT. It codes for CASSLGGGGAPDTQYF.

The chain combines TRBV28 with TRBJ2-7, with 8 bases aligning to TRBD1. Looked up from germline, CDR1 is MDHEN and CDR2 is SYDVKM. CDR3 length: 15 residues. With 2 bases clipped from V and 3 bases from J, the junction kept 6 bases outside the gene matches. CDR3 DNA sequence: TGTGCCAGCAGTTTACTATCGGACAGGGACTACGAGCAGTACTTC. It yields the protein CASSLLSDRDYEQYF.

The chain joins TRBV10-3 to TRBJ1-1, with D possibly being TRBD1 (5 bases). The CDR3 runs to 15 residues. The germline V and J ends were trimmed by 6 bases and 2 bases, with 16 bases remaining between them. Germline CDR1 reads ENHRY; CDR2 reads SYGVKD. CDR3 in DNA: TGTGCCATCAGCAACACGGGACGGGTCAACACTGAAGCTTTCTTT. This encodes CAISNTGRVNTEAFF.

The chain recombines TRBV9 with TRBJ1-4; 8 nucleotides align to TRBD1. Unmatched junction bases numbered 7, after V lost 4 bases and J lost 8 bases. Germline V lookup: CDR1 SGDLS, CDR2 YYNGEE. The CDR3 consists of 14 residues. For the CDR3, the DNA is TGTGCCAGCAGCCCCGGACAGGGTCTCGAAAAACTGTTTTTT. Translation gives CASSPGQGLEKLFF.

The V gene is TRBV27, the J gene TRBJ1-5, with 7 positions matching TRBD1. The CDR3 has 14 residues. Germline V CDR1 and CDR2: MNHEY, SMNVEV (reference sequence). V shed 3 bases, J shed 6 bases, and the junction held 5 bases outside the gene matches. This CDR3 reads CASSLGGGGQPQHF. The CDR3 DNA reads TGTGCCAGCAGTTTGGGAGGGGGCGGTCAGCCCCAGCATTTT.

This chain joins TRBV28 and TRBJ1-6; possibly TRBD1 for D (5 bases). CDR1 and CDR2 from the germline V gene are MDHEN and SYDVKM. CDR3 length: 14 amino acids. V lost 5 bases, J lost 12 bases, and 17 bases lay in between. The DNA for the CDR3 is TGTGCCAGCAGTAACCCCGGGACGTTAGGACCCCTCCACTTT. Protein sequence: CASSNPGTLGPLHF.

The CDR3 DNA follows: TGTGCCAGTAGTATAGAAGCGGCCGGGAACACTGAAGCTTTCTTT. Amino acids: CASSIEAAGNTEAFF. The chain combines TRBV19 with TRBJ1-1; D remains unclear. Germline assignment: CDR1 LNHDA and CDR2 SQIVND (reference sequence). V was clipped by 0 bases and J by 1 base, with 9 bases between them. The CDR3 contains 15 residues.

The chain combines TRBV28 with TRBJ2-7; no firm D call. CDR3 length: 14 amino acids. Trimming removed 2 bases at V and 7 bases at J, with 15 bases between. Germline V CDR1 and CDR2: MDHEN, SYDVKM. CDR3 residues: CASSLTSKLREQYF. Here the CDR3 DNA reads TGTGCCAGCAGTTTAACGTCCAAACTACGAGAGCAGTACTTC.

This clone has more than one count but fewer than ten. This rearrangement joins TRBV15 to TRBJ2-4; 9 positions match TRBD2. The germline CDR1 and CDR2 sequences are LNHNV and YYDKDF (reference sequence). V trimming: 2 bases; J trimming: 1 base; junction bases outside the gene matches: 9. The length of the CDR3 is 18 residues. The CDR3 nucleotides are TGTGCCACCAGCAGATGGGCGGCGGGAGGGCCGGCCAAAAACATTCAGTACTTC. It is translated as CATSRWAAGGPAKNIQYF.

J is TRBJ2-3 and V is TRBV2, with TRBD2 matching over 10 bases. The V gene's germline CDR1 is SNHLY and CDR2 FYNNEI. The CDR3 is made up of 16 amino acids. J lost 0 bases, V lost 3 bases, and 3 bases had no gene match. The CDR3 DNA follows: TGTGCCAGCAGTGAGCTAGCGGGAGAGAGCACAGATACGCAGTATTTT. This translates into CASSELAGESTDTQYF.

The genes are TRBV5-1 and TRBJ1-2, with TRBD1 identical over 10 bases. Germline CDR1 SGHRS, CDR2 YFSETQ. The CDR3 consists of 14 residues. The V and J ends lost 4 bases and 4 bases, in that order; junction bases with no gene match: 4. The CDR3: CASSVTGGRYGYTF. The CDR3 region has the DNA TGCGCCAGCAGCGTGACAGGGGGCCGCTATGGCTACACCTTC.

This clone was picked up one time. The CDR3 here is CASSSSTDPTPIQYF. The CDR3, as DNA: TGTGCCAGCAGCTCCTCGACAGACCCAACCCCCATTCAGTACTTC. The chain joins TRBV7-9 to TRBJ2-4; D perhaps matches TRBD1 (5 bases). The CDR3 runs to 15 residues. The V gene's germline CDR1 is SEHNR and CDR2 FQNEAQ (reference sequence). V was pared by 4 bases and J by 9 bases, with 19 bases between.

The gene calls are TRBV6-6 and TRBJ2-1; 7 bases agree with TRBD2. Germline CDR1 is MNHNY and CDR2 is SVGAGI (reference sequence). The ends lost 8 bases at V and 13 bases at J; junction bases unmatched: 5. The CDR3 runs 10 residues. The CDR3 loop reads CASGLADQFF. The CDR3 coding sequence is TGTGCCAGCGGTCTAGCGGACCAGTTCTTC.

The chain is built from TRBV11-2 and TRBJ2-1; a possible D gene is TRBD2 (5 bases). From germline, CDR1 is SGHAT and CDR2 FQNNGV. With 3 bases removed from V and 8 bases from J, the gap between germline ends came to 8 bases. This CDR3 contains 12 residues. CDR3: CASSFVGDEQFF. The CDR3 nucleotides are TGTGCCAGCAGCTTTGTGGGAGATGAGCAGTTCTTC.

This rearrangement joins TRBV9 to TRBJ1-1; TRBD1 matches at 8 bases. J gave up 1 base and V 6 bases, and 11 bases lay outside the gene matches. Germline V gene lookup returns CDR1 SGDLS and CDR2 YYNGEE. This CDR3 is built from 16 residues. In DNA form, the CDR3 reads TGTGCCAGCATACCCCCGACAGGGGTAAGGAACACTGAAGCTTTCTTT. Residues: CASIPPTGVRNTEAFF.

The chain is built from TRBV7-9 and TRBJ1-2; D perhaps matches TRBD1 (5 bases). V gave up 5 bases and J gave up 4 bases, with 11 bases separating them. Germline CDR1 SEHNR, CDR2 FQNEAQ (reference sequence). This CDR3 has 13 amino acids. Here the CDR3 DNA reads TGTGCCAGCAGCCACGACAGTGGCTATGGCTACACCTTC. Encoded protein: CASSHDSGYGYTF.

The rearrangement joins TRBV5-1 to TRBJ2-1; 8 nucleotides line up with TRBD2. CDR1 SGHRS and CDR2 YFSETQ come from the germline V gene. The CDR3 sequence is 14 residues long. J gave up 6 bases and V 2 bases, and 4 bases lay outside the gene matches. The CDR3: CASSFDGTSNEQFF. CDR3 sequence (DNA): TGCGCCAGCAGCTTCGACGGGACTAGCAATGAGCAGTTCTTC. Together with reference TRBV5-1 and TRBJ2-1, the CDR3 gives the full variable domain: KAGVTQTPRYLIKTRGQQVTLSCSPISGHRSVSWYQQTPGQGLQFLFEYFSETQRNKGNFPGRFSGRQFSNSRSEMNVSTLELGDSALYLCASSFDGTSNEQFFGPGTRLTVL.

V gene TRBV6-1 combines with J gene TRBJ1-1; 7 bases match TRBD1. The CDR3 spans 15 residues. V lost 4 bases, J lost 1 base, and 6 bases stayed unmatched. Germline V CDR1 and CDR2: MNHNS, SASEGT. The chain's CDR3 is CASSGGRGGNTEAFF. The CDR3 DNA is TGTGCCAGCAGTGGAGGCAGGGGGGGGAACACTGAAGCTTTCTTT.